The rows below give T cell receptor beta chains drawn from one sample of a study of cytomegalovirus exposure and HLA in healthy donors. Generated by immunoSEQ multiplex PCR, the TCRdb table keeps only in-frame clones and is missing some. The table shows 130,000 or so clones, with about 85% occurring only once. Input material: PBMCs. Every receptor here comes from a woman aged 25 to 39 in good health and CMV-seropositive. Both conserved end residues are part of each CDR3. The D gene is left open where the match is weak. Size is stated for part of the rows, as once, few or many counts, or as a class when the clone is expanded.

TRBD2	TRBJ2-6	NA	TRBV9	CASSSGGAGANVLTF	TGTGCCAGCAGCTCGGGGGGGGCCGGGGCCAACGTCCTGACTTTC
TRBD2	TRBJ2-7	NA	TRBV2	CASRFSGSYEQYF	TGTGCCAGCAGGTTTAGCGGGTCCTACGAGCAGTACTTC
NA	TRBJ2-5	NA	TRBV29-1	CSLWGTDQETQYF	TGCAGCTTATGGGGGACTGATCAAGAGACCCAGTACTTC
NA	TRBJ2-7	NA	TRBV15	CATSTTYGGDYEQYF	TGTGCCACCAGCACTACGTACGGAGGGGACTACGAGCAGTACTTC
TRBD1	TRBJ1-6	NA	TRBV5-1	CASSQDRVYSPLHF	TGCGCCAGCAGTCAAGACAGGGTGTACTCACCCCTCCACTTT
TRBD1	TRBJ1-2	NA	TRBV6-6	CASSYPYPGQGNGYTF	TGTGCCAGCAGTTACCCCTACCCGGGACAGGGGAATGGCTACACCTTC
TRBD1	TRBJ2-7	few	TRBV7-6	CASSPGQGFAYEQYF	TGTGCCAGCAGCCCGGGACAGGGGTTTGCCTACGAGCAGTACTTC
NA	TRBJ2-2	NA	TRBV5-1	CASSRDKNTGELFF	TGCGCCAGCAGTCGGGACAAGAACACCGGGGAGCTGTTTTTT
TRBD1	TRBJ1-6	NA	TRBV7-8	CASSLAGTALHF	TGTGCCAGCAGCTTGGCAGGGACAGCCCTCCACTTT
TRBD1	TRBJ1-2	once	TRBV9	CASSGPTGGGYGYTF	TGTGCCAGCAGCGGTCCCACAGGGGGCGGCTATGGCTACACCTTC
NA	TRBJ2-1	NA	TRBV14	CASSLGSLNEQFF	TGTGCCAGCAGCCTCGGGTCTCTCAATGAGCAGTTCTTC
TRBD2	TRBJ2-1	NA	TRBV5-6	CASSRWTSGGSVEQFF	TGTGCCAGCAGCCGATGGACTAGCGGGGGGAGTGTAGAGCAGTTCTTC
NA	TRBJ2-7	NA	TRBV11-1	CASSLYPGQVYEQYF	TGTGCCAGCAGCTTATATCCGGGACAAGTCTACGAGCAGTACTTC
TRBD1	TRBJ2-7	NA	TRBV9	CASRYRGPYEQYF	TGTGCCAGCAGATACAGGGGGCCCTACGAGCAGTACTTC
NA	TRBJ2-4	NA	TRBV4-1	CASSQLAAPAKNIQYF	TGCGCCAGCAGCCAGTTAGCAGCCCCAGCCAAAAACATTCAGTACTTC
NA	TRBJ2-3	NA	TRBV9	CASSVGVSGNTDTQYF	TGTGCCAGCAGCGTCGGGGTTAGCGGAAACACAGATACGCAGTATTTT
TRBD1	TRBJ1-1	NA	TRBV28	CASRPGGENTEAFF	TGTGCCAGCAGACCAGGGGGCGAGAACACTGAAGCTTTCTTT
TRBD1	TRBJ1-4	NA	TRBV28	CASSSTGGNEKLFF	TGTGCCAGCAGCTCCACAGGGGGAAATGAAAAACTGTTTTTT
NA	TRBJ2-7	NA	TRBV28	CASSSPGLGPSEQYF	TGTGCCAGCAGTTCACCGGGACTTGGTCCCAGTGAGCAGTACTTC
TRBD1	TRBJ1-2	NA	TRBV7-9	CASSFLSGPGGGYTF	TGTGCCAGCAGCTTTCTCTCAGGCCCAGGGGGTGGCTACACCTTC
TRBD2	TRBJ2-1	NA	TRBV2	CASSGGLGTSNEQFF	TGTGCCAGCAGTGGGGGACTAGGAACCTCCAATGAGCAGTTCTTC
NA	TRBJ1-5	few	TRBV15	CATSRGSQPQHF	TGTGCCACCAGCAGAGGCAGTCAGCCCCAGCATTTT
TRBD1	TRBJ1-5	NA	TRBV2	CASSPPLQGLMGNQPQHF	TGTGCCAGCAGTCCTCCACTACAGGGGTTAATGGGCAATCAGCCCCAGCATTTT
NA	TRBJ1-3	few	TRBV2	CASSEARVAGNTIYF	TGTGCCAGCAGTGAAGCGCGGGTAGCTGGAAACACCATATATTTT
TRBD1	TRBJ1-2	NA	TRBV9	CASSVEEGAIYGYTF	TGTGCCAGCAGCGTAGAGGAGGGGGCGATTTATGGCTACACCTTC
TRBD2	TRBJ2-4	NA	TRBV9	CASSVVLAERDIQYF	TGTGCCAGCAGCGTTGTACTAGCGGAGCGGGACATTCAGTACTTC
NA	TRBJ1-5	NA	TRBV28	CASSGASNQPQHF	TGTGCCAGCAGTGGGGCCAGCAATCAGCCCCAGCATTTT
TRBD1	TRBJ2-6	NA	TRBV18	CASSPLRGLLHSGANVLTF	TGTGCCAGCTCACCCCTAAGGGGGCTCCTCCACTCTGGGGCCAACGTCCTGACTTTC
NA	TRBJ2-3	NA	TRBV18	CASSPGLDTQYF	TGTGCCAGCTCACCGGGACTAGATACGCAGTATTTT
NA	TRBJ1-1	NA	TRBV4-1	CASSVEGGGWTEAFF	TGCGCCAGCAGCGTCGAAGGCGGGGGTTGGACTGAAGCTTTCTTT
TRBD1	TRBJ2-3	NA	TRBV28	CASSRPTSGQLTDTQYF	TGTGCCAGCAGCCGTCCGACTTCGGGACAGCTCACAGATACGCAGTATTTT
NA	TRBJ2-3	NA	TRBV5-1	CASSLPVALTDTQYF	TGCGCCAGCAGCTTGCCCGTAGCGCTAACAGATACGCAGTATTTT
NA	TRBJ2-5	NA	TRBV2	CASSNTRVEGTQYF	TGTGCCAGCAGTAATACTAGGGTTGAGGGGACCCAGTACTTC
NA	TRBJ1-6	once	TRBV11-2	CASSLKGPLQGGSPLHF	TGTGCCAGCAGTTTAAAGGGCCCCCTACAGGGCGGTTCACCCCTCCACTTT
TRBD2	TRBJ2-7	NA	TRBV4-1	CASGPGLANYEQYF	TGCGCCAGCGGACCCGGACTAGCTAACTACGAGCAGTACTTC
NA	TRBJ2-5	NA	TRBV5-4	CASSTGGVVETQYF	TGTGCCAGCAGCACCGGGGGAGTAGTAGAGACCCAGTACTTC
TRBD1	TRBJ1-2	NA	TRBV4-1	CASSQDEGGIGGSSF	TGCGCCAGCAGCCAAGATGAAGGTGGAATAGGGGGCAGCAGCTTC
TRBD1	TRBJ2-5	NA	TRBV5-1	CASSAGQGETQYF	TGCGCCAGCAGCGCCGGACAGGGGGAGACCCAGTACTTC